This T cell receptor beta chain is from a study of CXCR3-negative and CXCR3-positive naive CD8 T cells. Study in general: Roughly 140 million TRB reads in total, about 1.5 +/- 0.3 million per library.

About this clonotype itself: Antigen specificity is unknown.

TRB cDNA libraries were made by UMI-labeled 5' RACE. TCRdb reanalyzed the 5' RACE reads, giving one entry per CDR3 protein sequence and no DNA. The sample has over 100,000 distinct CDR3 sequences; the top ten hold about 0.3%. Sorting was done in triplicate for each CD8+ T cell subset (around 300,000 cells each). CDR3 length: 15 residues. From germline, CDR1 is MDHEN and CDR2 SYDVKM. General study findings and limits: Comparison of naive cells showed more hydrophobic TRB CDR3s in CXCR3-positive than in CXCR3-negative naive cells.

The clonotype was recovered from a human donor in good health. Some clones in this sample may be carry-over from other donors' samples. Material for sequencing was naive CXCR3- CD8+ T cells from blood. Subset reported: CD45RO-CCR7+CD27+CD95- naive CD8+ T cells lacking CXCR3 (TNR3-). V is TRBV28 and J is TRBJ1-5; the TRBD1 assignment by TCRdb is unverifiable without DNA. The CDR3: CASSPPDGINQPQHF.